The source of this TCR beta chain is a study of blood T cell repertoires in COVID-19. Turning to the study itself: The United States, Italy and Spain provided the acute and convalescent COVID-19 samples.

Assay used: immunoSEQ multiplex PCR; TCRdb lists only in-frame clones, some missing. The sample carries under 500,000 clones, around 89% recorded once. The CDR3 runs to 14 residues. Germline V gene sequence: CDR1 MNHEY, CDR2 SVGAGI. V gave up 7 bases and J gave up 2 bases, with 15 bases separating them. The material sequenced was peripheral blood. This TCR was sampled from a woman aged 25-40 years with acute or convalescent COVID-19. This rearrangement joins TRBV6-5 to TRBJ2-7; D is possibly TRBD2 (7 bases). In nucleotides, the CDR3 is TGTGCCAGCAAAGACGGGGGGCCCCCCTACGAGCAGTACTTC. The encoded protein is CASKDGGPPYEQYF.